Shown below are 18 T cell receptor beta chains from a single sample sequenced in a study of T-cell memory formation after mild COVID-19. TCRdb fed the 5' RACE reads into MiXCR, producing one record per CDR3 protein. This repertoire shows under 250,000 distinct CDR3 sequences, around 10% found once; its top ten account for more than 20%. The sample taken for sequencing was PBMCs or a T cell subset sorted from them (not recorded which). Source of these receptors: a man younger than 35 who had mild COVID-19 (a few samples of this study predate the infection). Cell type and time point are not known.

The gene calls are TRBV11-2 and TRBJ2-1, with 8 nucleotides matching TRBD2. This CDR3 comprises 13 residues. The trim removed 8 bases at V and 10 bases at J, leaving 10 bases unmatched. The germline V gene encodes CDR1 SGHAT and CDR2 FQNNGV. This chain's CDR3 is CASPNERGSEQFF. DNA for the CDR3: TGTGCCAGCCCGAACGAGCGGGGGAGCGAGCAGTTCTTC.

This clonotype showed up just a few times. This chain links TRBV6-5 with TRBJ1-2; no clear D. This CDR3 spans 14 amino acids. Germline-derived CDR1 and CDR2 are MNHEY and SVGAGI. Between the trimmed V and J ends, which lost 6 bases and 4 bases, there was a span of 15 bases. The CDR3 protein is CASSRGLGFYGYTF. The CDR3 region has the DNA TGTGCCAGCAGCCGCGGACTGGGCTTCTATGGCTACACCTTC.

The V gene is TRBV7-9, the J gene TRBJ1-1; a weak D match, TRBD1 (6 bases). The CDR3 sequence is 14 residues long. Trimming cost V 0 bases and J 2 bases, with 7 bases left between them. The germline V gene has CDR1 SEHNR and CDR2 FQNEAQ (reference sequence). The CDR3 coding sequence is TGTGCCAGCAGCTTAGCCAGGGGCAACACTGAAGCTTTCTTT. Translated, it gives CASSLARGNTEAFF.

This clonotype has a single count. This chain connects TRBV5-4 to TRBJ2-7; perhaps TRBD2 as D (5 bases). This CDR3 is 15 amino acids long. V was clipped by 4 bases and J by 0 bases, with 14 bases between them. Germline-derived CDR1 and CDR2 are SGHNT and YYREEE (reference sequence). CDR3 loop: CASSGSSGSSYEQYF. Here the CDR3 DNA reads TGTGCCAGCAGCGGGTCGTCGGGGAGCTCCTACGAGCAGTACTTC.

This clonotype was seen just once. A much more abundant neighbour one base away suggests this may be a read error. The rearrangement joins TRBV7-2 to TRBJ2-7; D not resolved. Looked up from germline, CDR1 is SGHTA and CDR2 is FQGNSA. The CDR3 is made up of 14 amino acids. V was clipped by 4 bases and J by 11 bases, with 21 bases between them. CDR3 residues: CASSSLGLIGEEYF. The CDR3 nucleotides read TGTGCCAGCAGCTCCCTGGGCCTGATAGGAGAGGAGTACTTC.

This clonotype was counted between two and nine times. The rearrangement links TRBV12-3 or TRBV12-4 to TRBJ2-1, with unresolved D. The CDR3 is 12 amino acids. The V end was cut by 1 base, the J end by 10 bases, with 8 bases between. CDR3 DNA: TGTGCCAGCAGTTTAGGACTGCGGGAGCAGTTCTTC. It specifies CASSLGLREQFF.

The table lists this clonotype with a few counts. V and J are TRBV5-1 and TRBJ1-2; maybe TRBD1 (5 bases). V lost 2 bases, J lost 3 bases, and 8 bases lay in between. Germline CDR1 reads SGHRS; CDR2 reads YFSETQ. The length of the CDR3 is 13 residues. In DNA form, the CDR3 reads TGCGCCAGCAGCTTATCCAGGGACTATGGCTACACCTTC. Amino acid sequence: CASSLSRDYGYTF.

The V gene is TRBV5-1, the J gene TRBJ2-1; D is uncertain. The germline CDR1 and CDR2 sequences are SGHRS and YFSETQ. The ends were cut back, 0 bases at V and 4 bases at J, with 14 bases in the middle. The CDR3 length is 16 residues. The CDR3 nucleotides read TGCGCCAGCAGCTTGGACGGCAACCAGGAATACAATGAGCAGTTCTTC. Protein: CASSLDGNQEYNEQFF.

This clonotype occurred many times. CDR3 DNA sequence: TGTGCCAGCAGCCCCCGCCCGGGACAGGGGGCCTACGAGCAGTACTTC. Its translation is CASSPRPGQGAYEQYF. The chain uses TRBV7-2 and TRBJ2-7; 11 nucleotides match TRBD1. Germline assignment: CDR1 SGHTA and CDR2 FQGNSA. CDR3 length: 16 residues. Unmatched junction bases numbered 8, after V lost 5 bases and J lost 2 bases. The variable domain in full, with the rest retrieved from reference TRBV7-2 and TRBJ2-7, is GAGVSQSPSNKVTEKGKDVELRCDPISGHTALYWYRQSLGQGLEFLIYFQGNSAPDKSGLPSDRFSAERTGGSVSTLTIQRTQQEDSAVYLCASSPRPGQGAYEQYFGPGTRLTVT.

This clonotype has a count of ten or more. The chain recombines TRBV7-8 with TRBJ2-3; D gene ambiguous. Germline loops: CDR1 SGHVS, CDR2 FQNEAQ. Trimming removed 1 base at V and 4 bases at J, with 3 bases between. The CDR3 totals 12 residues. The CDR3 coding sequence is TGTGCCAGCAGCTTAGTTGCAGATACGCAGTATTTT. It yields the protein CASSLVADTQYF.

The table lists this clonotype with a count of one. The CDR3 DNA sequence: TGTGCCAGCGGGGTGCCCGGGGAGCTGTTTTTT. Its protein product is CASGVPGELFF. The chain couples TRBV6-6 to TRBJ2-2, with D uncertain. V gave up 8 bases and J gave up 6 bases, with 7 bases separating them. The CDR3 consists of 11 residues. CDR1 is MNHNY and CDR2 is SVGAGI in the germline V gene (reference sequence).

V is TRBV11-1 and J is TRBJ1-6, with D hard to call. Trimming took off 5 bases at V and 8 bases at J, with 10 bases between the two ends. The CDR3 runs 13 residues. Germline assignment: CDR1 SGHAT and CDR2 FQDESV (reference sequence). In nucleotides, the CDR3 is TGTGCCAGCAGCCCCCCACAGCATTCACCCCTCCACTTT. It is translated as CASSPPQHSPLHF.

This clonotype was counted a few times. The CDR3 region is CASSYLERGEQAFF. The CDR3 bases are TGTGCCAGCAGCTACTTAGAACGGGGCGAACAAGCTTTCTTT. The chain employs TRBV7-8 and TRBJ1-1, with D maybe TRBD1 (5 bases). The CDR3 extends over 14 amino acids. Germline CDR1 SGHVS, CDR2 FQNEAQ. Trimming shortened V by 4 bases and J by 9 bases, and 18 bases separated the two germline ends.

This chain joins TRBV6-5 and TRBJ1-2; D is ambiguous. CDR3 length: 12 residues. Trimming took off 6 bases at V and 8 bases at J, with 13 bases between the two ends. Germline values: CDR1 MNHEY, CDR2 SVGAGI. CDR3 protein: CASRKTGRGYTF. CDR3 DNA sequence: TGTGCCAGCAGGAAGACTGGTCGGGGCTACACCTTC.

This clonotype was seen ten or more times. The rearrangement joins TRBV18 to TRBJ2-5; possibly TRBD1 for D (6 bases). The CDR3 runs 15 residues. Trimming removed 0 bases from V and 1 base from J, with 9 bases in between. Looked up from germline, CDR1 is KGHSH and CDR2 is LQKENI. The DNA for the CDR3 is TGTGCCAGCTCACCACCATCGACAGGCCAAGAGACCCAGTACTTC. Residues: CASSPPSTGQETQYF.

The sample holds a few counts of this clonotype. The CDR3 sequence: CASSQRRSGEKEYQETQYF. The CDR3 DNA reads TGTGCCAGCAGCCAACGGAGAAGCGGGGAAAAGGAATACCAAGAGACCCAGTACTTC. This chain joins TRBV4-2 and TRBJ2-5, with 7 bases fitting TRBD2. The CDR3 runs 19 residues. The germline V gene has CDR1 LGHNA and CDR2 YNFKEQ. With 2 bases clipped from V and 0 bases from J, the junction kept 15 bases outside the gene matches.

This clonotype was picked up many times. This sequence joins TRBV6-5 and TRBJ1-1; no definite D call. Germline values: CDR1 MNHEY, CDR2 SVGAGI. Trimming pared 4 bases from V and 4 bases from J, leaving 4 bases between. The CDR3 length is 11 residues. Written as DNA, the CDR3 is TGTGCCAGCAGTTGGGGCACTGAAGCTTTCTTT. Amino acids: CASSWGTEAFF.

This clonotype was seen a few times. V and J are TRBV7-9 and TRBJ1-6; D is undetermined. This CDR3 is built from 17 residues. Trimming removed 4 bases from V and 3 bases from J, with 16 bases in between. The V gene's germline CDR1 is SEHNR and CDR2 FQNEAQ (reference sequence). CDR3 loop: CASSSGWPQRYNSPLHF. The CDR3 bases are TGTGCCAGCAGCTCGGGATGGCCGCAGCGCTATAATTCACCCCTCCACTTT.